The T cell receptor beta chain under discussion was sequenced for a study of CD8 T cells in ankylosing spondylitis. TCRdb itself ran the 5' RACE reads through MiXCR, one entry per CDR3 protein. The repertoire holds roughly 69,000 distinct CDR3 sequences, with over 4% as singletons. This clonotype came up a few times. This CDR3 contains 15 residues. The germline V and J ends were trimmed by 2 bases and 6 bases, with 14 bases remaining between them. CDR1 MDHEN and CDR2 SYDVKM come from the germline V gene. This chain links TRBV28 with TRBJ1-5; the D gene is possibly TRBD1 (6 bases). This clonotype originated in a male donor with ankylosing spondylitis or in good health (not recorded which). The specimen was blood, either unsorted or a sorted T cell fraction (not recorded which). CDR3 sequence: CASSLMGAPSQPQHF. CDR3 DNA: TGTGCCAGCAGTTTAATGGGGGCTCCTAGTCAGCCCCAGCATTTT.